Only a few counts were recorded for the clone carrying this T cell receptor (beta chain). In the study's own analysis: Counts of nucleated cells, estimated from reference gene primer amplification, were obtained. The method was immunoSEQ multiplex PCR; TCRdb's version includes in-frame clones alone and lacks a portion of them. The V and J calls and clone size were taken over from that table, and D and trimming were inferred from the DNA. The table includes fewer than 90,000 clones, around 75% detected once. These data come from a study of blood T cell repertoires in COVID-19. Study-wide background: Donors in the United States, Italy and Spain gave samples during acute or convalescent COVID-19. PBMCs, B-cell-depleted T cells, or T cells were the source of the cDNA or gDNA that made up the material.

While infection was still active, Seattle patients were enrolled and then followed longitudinally. CDR1 is MDHEN and CDR2 is SYDVKM in the germline V gene. The CDR3 length is 15 residues. Trimming removed 5 bases from V and 2 bases from J, with 15 bases in between. The chain is built from TRBV28 and TRBJ2-5, with TRBD1 as a possible D gene (5 bases). This TCR was recovered from a man in his 70s with COVID-19, enrolled during active disease. The sequencing input was peripheral blood. CDR3 sequence: CASSLYRQFQETQYF. CDR3 nucleotides: TGTGCCAGCAGTCTCTACCGACAGTTTCAAGAGACCCAGTACTTC.